The next 2 T cell receptor beta chains were all read from a single sample in a study of blood T cell repertoires in COVID-19. Profiling relied on immunoSEQ multiplex PCR, and the TCRdb table lists in-frame clones only, not all of them. The sample holds 150,000 or so clones, 82% seen once. Sequencing was done on a sample of peripheral blood. All receptors come from a human donor with acute or convalescent COVID-19. The donor label of this sample is uncertain.

Many counts were recorded for this clone. The CDR3 DNA sequence: TGTGCCAGCAGCTTCGGACAGGGGGCCCCCGGCTACACCTTC. Translation gives CASSFGQGAPGYTF. This sequence joins TRBV7-9 and TRBJ1-2, with 11 bases identical to TRBD1. The CDR3 is 14 residues long. J lost 8 bases, V lost 3 bases, and 5 bases had no gene match. Germline lookup yields CDR1 SEHNR and CDR2 FQNEAQ (reference sequence).

This clone has more than one count but fewer than ten. The CDR3 sequence is CAWSVAPSYNSPLHF. CDR3 DNA: TGTGCCTGGAGTGTAGCGCCCTCCTATAATTCACCCCTCCACTTT. The chain has TRBV30 and TRBJ1-6; no reliable D call. Deletions cut 0 bases from V and 0 bases from J, with 6 bases between. The CDR3 loop spans 15 amino acids. Germline CDR1 GTSNPN, CDR2 SVGIG (reference sequence).